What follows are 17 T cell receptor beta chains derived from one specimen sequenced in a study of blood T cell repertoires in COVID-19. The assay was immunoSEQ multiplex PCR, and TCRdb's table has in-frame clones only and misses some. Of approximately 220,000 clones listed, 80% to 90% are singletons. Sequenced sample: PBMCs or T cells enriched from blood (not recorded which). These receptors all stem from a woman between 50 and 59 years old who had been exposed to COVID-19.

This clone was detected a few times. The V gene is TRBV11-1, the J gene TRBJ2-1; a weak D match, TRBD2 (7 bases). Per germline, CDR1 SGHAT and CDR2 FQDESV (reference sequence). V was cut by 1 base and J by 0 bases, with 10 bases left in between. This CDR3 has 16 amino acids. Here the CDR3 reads CASSLDRGASYNEQFF. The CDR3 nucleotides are TGTGCCAGCAGCTTAGATCGGGGGGCCTCCTACAATGAGCAGTTCTTC.

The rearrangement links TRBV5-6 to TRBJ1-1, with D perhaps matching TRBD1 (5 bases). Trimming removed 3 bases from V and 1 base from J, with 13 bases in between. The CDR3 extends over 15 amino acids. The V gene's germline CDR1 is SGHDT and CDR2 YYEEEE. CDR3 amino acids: CASSWGRVRNTEAFF. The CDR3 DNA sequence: TGTGCCAGCAGCTGGGGGAGGGTCCGGAACACTGAAGCTTTCTTT.

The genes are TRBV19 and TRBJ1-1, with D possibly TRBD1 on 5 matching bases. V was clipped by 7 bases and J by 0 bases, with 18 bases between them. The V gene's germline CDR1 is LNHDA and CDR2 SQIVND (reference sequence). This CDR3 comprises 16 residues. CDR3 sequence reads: CASTPGWGLMNTEAFF. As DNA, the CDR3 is TGTGCCAGTACACCCGGTTGGGGCCTGATGAACACTGAAGCTTTCTTT. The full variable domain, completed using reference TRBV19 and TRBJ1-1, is DGGITQSPKYLFRKEGQNVTLSCEQNLNHDAMYWYRQDPGQGLRLIYYSQIVNDFQKGDIAEGYSVSREKKESFPLTVTSAQKNPTAFYLCASTPGWGLMNTEAFFGQGTRLTVV.

The chain's CDR3 is CASSLVPRSGGLNTGELFF. The CDR3 DNA follows: TGTGCCAGCAGCTTAGTCCCCCGCAGCGGGGGCCTAAACACCGGGGAGCTGTTTTTT. The chain recombines TRBV11-3 with TRBJ2-2, with 8 bases identical to TRBD2. Germline CDR1 is SGHNT and CDR2 is YENEEA. The CDR3 covers 19 residues. V gave up 1 base and J gave up 2 bases; unmatched junction bases: 12.

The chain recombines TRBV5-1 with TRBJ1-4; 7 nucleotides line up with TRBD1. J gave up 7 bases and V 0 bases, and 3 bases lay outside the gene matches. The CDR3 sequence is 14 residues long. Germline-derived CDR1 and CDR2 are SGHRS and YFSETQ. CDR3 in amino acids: CASSLDRGGEKLFF. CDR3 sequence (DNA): TGCGCCAGCAGCTTGGACAGGGGAGGTGAAAAACTGTTTTTT.

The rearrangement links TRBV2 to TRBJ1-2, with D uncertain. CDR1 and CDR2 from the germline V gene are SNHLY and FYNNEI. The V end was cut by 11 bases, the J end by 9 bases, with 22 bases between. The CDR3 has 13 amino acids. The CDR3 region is CASYRESPGSYTF. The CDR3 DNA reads TGTGCCTCCTACCGAGAGTCCCCCGGTAGCTACACCTTC.

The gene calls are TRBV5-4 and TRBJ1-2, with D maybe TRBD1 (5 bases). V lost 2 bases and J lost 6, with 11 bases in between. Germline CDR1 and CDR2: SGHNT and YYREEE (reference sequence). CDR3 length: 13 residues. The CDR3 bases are TGTGCCAGCAGCTTAGACAGATACGATGGCTACACCTTC. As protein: CASSLDRYDGYTF.

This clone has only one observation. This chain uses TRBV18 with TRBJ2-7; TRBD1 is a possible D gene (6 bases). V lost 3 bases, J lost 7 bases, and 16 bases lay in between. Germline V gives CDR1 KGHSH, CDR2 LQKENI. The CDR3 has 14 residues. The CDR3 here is CASSPTGSSGEQYF. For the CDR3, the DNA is TGTGCCAGCTCACCGACAGGATCCTCGGGGGAGCAGTACTTC. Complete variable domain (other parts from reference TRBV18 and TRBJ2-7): NAGVMQNPRHLVRRRGQEARLRCSPMKGHSHVYWYRQLPEEGLKFMVYLQKENIIDESGMPKERFSAEFPKEGPSILRIQQVVRGDSAAYFCASSPTGSSGEQYFGPGTRLTVT.

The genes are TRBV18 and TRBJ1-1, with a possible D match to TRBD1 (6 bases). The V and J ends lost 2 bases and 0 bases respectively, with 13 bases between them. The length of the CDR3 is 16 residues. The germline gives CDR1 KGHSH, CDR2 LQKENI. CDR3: CASSPKAGVVNTEAFF. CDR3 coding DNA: TGTGCCAGCTCACCAAAGGCAGGGGTCGTGAACACTGAAGCTTTCTTT.

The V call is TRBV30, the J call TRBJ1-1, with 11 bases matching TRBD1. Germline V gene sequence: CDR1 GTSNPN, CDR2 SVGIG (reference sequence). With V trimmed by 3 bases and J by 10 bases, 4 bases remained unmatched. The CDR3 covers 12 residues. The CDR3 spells CAWSPDRGRAFF. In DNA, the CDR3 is TGTGCCTGGAGCCCGGACAGGGGGCGAGCTTTCTTT. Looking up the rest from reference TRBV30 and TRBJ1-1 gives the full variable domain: SQTIHQWPATLVQPVGSPLSLECTVEGTSNPNLYWYRQAAGRGLQLLFYSVGIGQISSEVPQNLSASRPQDRQFILSSKKLLLSDSGFYLCAWSPDRGRAFFGQGTRLTVV.

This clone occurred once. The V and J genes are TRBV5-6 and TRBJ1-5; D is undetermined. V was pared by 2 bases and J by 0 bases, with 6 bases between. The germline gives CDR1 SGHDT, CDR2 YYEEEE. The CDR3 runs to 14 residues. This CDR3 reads CASSFFHSNQPQHF. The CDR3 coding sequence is TGTGCCAGCAGCTTTTTCCATAGCAATCAGCCCCAGCATTTT.

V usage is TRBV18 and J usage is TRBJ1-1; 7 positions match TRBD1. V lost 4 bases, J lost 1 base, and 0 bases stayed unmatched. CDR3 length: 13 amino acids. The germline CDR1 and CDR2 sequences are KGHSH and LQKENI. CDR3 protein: CASSRTGNTEAFF. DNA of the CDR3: TGTGCCAGCTCACGGACAGGGAACACTGAAGCTTTCTTT.

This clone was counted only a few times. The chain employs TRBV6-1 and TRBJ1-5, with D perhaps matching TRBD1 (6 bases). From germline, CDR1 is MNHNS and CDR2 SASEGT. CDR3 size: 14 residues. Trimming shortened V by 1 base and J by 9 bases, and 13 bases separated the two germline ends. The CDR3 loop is CASSEGQAYRPQHF. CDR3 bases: TGTGCCAGCAGTGAAGGACAGGCATACCGGCCCCAGCATTTT.

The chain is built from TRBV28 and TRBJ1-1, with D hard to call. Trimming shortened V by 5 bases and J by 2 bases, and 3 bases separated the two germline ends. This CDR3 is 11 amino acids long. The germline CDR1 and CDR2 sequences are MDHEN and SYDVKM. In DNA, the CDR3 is TGTGCCAGCAGTCCTAACACTGAAGCTTTCTTT. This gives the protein CASSPNTEAFF.

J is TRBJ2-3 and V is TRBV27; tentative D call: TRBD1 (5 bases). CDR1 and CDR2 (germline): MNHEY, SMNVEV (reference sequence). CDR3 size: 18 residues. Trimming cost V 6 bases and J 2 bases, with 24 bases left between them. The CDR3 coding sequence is TGTGCCAGCAGCCCAAGAAAATTTGACAGATCCGCCACAGATACGCAGTATTTT. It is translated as CASSPRKFDRSATDTQYF.

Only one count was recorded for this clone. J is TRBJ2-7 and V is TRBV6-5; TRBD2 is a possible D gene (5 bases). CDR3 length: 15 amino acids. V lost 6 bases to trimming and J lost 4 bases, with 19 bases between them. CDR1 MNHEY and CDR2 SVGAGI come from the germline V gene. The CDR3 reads CASSSKRGSTYEQYF. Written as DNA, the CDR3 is TGTGCCAGCAGCTCTAAGCGCGGGTCCACTTACGAGCAGTACTTC.

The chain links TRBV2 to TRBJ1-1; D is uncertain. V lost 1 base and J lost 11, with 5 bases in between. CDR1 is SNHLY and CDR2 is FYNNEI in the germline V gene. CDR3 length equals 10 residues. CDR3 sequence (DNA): TGTGCCAGCAGTGAAGGAAGCGCTTTCTTT. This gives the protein CASSEGSAFF.